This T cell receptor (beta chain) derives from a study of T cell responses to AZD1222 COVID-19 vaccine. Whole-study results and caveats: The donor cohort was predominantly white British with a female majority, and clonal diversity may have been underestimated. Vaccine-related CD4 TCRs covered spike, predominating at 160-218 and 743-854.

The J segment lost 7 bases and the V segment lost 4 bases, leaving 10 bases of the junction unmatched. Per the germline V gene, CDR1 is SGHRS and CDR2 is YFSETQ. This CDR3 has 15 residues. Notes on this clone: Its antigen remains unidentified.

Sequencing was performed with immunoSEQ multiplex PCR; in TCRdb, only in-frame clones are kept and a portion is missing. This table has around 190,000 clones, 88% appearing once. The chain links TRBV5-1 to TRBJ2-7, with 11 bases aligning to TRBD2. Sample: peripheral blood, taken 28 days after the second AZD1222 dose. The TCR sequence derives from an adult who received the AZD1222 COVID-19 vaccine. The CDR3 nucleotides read TGCGCCAGCAGCCTAGCGGGGGGTGGCCTCAGGGAGCAGTACTTC. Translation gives CASSLAGGGLREQYF.